These T cell receptor beta chains were read from a single sample in a study of metastatic and nonmetastatic thyroid tumors. TCRdb re-analyzed the PCR reads using MiXCR. The table shows 20,000 to 25,000 clones, with less than 15% occurring only once. Sequencing was performed on tumor tissue. All receptors come from a female donor with papillary thyroid cancer or a benign thyroid nodule (not recorded which). Some clones in this sample may be carry-over from other donors' samples. The CDR3 runs from the conserved cysteine through the conserved F or W. D genes are given only for firm matches. Rows give clone size only sometimes, using once, few, many, or a class for an expanded clone.

>TRBD1|many|TRBJ1-1|14|TRBV27
CASKDRERNTEAFF
TGTGCCAGCAAGGACAGGGAGCGAAACACTGAAGCTTTCTTT
>TRBD2|NA|TRBJ2-7|15|TRBV2
CASSGGLAGSYEQYF
TGTGCCAGCAGTGGGGGTCTAGCGGGCTCCTACGAGCAGTACTTC
>TRBD2|many|TRBJ2-7|15|TRBV27
CASRLLAGSSYEQYF
TGTGCCAGCAGGCTACTAGCGGGGAGCTCCTACGAGCAGTACTTC
>NA|medium-sized|TRBJ2-2|14|TRBV7-2
CASTPRRSTGELFF
TGTGCCAGCACCCCTAGACGGAGCACCGGGGAGCTGTTTTTT
>NA|many|TRBJ1-3|14|TRBV5-1
CASSLGDSGNTIYF
TGCGCCAGCAGCTTGGGGGACTCTGGAAACACCATATATTTT
>NA|NA|TRBJ1-1|14|TRBV5-1
CASSLEKVVAKSFF
TGCGCCAGCAGCTTGGAAAAGGTCGTGGCCAAATCTTTCTTT
>NA|NA|TRBJ2-5|14|TRBV12-3/TRBV12-4
CASSHRGTQETQYF
TGTGCCAGCAGCCACCGGGGGACCCAGGAGACCCAGTACTTC
>NA|many|TRBJ1-6|14|TRBV9
CASSVDNSYSPLHF
TGTGCCAGCAGCGTGGACAATTCATATTCACCCCTCCACTTT
>TRBD1|many|TRBJ2-7|15|TRBV18
CASSPGGTGSYEQYF
TGTGCCAGCTCACCTGGCGGGACAGGGTCCTACGAGCAGTACTTC
>TRBD2|NA|TRBJ2-7|15|TRBV7-6
CASSPLAGPSNEQYF
TGTGCCAGCAGCCCTTTAGCGGGCCCGTCTAATGAGCAGTACTTC
>TRBD1|many|TRBJ1-5|15|TRBV20-1
CSAKPGQGAHQPQHF
TGCAGTGCAAAACCGGGACAGGGGGCCCATCAGCCCCAGCATTTT
>TRBD1|many|TRBJ1-3|17|TRBV9
CASSVGGQFASGNTIYF
TGTGCCAGCAGCGTAGGGGGACAGTTCGCATCTGGAAACACCATATATTTT
>NA|many|TRBJ2-5|12|TRBV3-1
CASSRQAEAQYF
TGTGCCAGCAGCCGACAGGCCGAGGCCCAGTACTTC
>NA|many|TRBJ2-7|14|TRBV11-2
CASRTNARSYEQYF
TGTGCCAGCAGAACGAACGCACGGTCCTACGAGCAGTACTTC
>TRBD2|many|TRBJ2-3|19|TRBV20-1
CSATPDGLAGGLRTDTQYF
TGCAGTGCTACGCCCGACGGACTAGCGGGAGGACTACGCACAGATACGCAGTATTTT
>NA|few|TRBJ2-7|13|TRBV12-3/TRBV12-4
CASSLGQFYEQYF
TGTGCCAGCAGTTTAGGGCAGTTCTACGAGCAGTACTTC
>TRBD2|once|TRBJ2-7|15|TRBV20-1
CSARVRLALDSEQYF
TGCAGTGCTAGAGTGAGACTAGCGCTGGATTCCGAGCAGTACTTC
>NA|many|TRBJ1-2|13|TRBV6-5
CASSYDGNYGYTF
TGTGCCAGCAGTTACGACGGTAACTATGGCTACACCTTC
>TRBD2|many|TRBJ2-1|16|TRBV7-3
CASSLFGGGTYNEQFF
TGTGCCAGCAGCTTATTCGGCGGGGGGACCTACAATGAGCAGTTCTTC
>TRBD2|few|TRBJ2-3|13|TRBV6-4
CASSEREQDTQYF
TGTGCCAGCAGTGAGCGGGAGCAAGATACGCAGTATTTT
>NA|many|TRBJ2-4|16|TRBV12-3/TRBV12-4
CASSLAGQGEKNIQYF
TGTGCCAGCAGTCTAGCTGGGCAGGGCGAGAAAAACATTCAGTACTTC
>TRBD1|NA|TRBJ2-7|16|TRBV7-6
CASSPQGGQGRNEQYF
TGTGCCAGCAGCCCTCAGGGGGGACAGGGAAGGAACGAGCAGTACTTC
>TRBD1|NA|TRBJ2-7|16|TRBV6-1
CASRSGTAKGCYEQYF
TGTGCCAGCAGATCCGGGACAGCCAAAGGGTGCTACGAGCAGTACTTC
>NA|NA|TRBJ1-2|14|TRBV20-1
CSARDRWGLKGYTF
TGCAGTGCTAGAGATAGGTGGGGACTGAAAGGCTACACCTTC
>TRBD1|many|TRBJ1-1|14|TRBV5-1
CASSPGTGGTEAFF
TGCGCCAGCAGCCCGGGGACAGGAGGGACTGAAGCTTTCTTT
>TRBD2|many|TRBJ2-4|13|TRBV19
CASSLERGDIQYF
TGTGCCAGTAGCCTGGAGCGGGGGGACATTCAGTACTTC
>TRBD2|many|TRBJ2-5|17|TRBV20-1
CSARDPLLAGVGETQYF
TGCAGTGCTAGAGACCCCCTATTAGCGGGGGTGGGGGAGACCCAGTACTTC
>TRBD1|many|TRBJ1-6|13|TRBV20-1
CSVPTGANSPLHF
TGCAGTGTTCCTACAGGGGCTAATTCACCCCTCCACTTT
>TRBD1|many|TRBJ1-3|15|TRBV5-4
CASSVDRVTGNTIYF
TGTGCCAGCAGCGTGGACAGGGTGACAGGAAACACCATATATTTT
>NA|medium-sized|TRBJ2-1|13|TRBV6-1
CASSTLTYNEQFF
TGTGCCAGCAGCACTCTTACCTACAATGAGCAGTTCTTC
>NA|many|TRBJ2-7|16|TRBV13
CASSSRVLGARYEQYF
TGTGCCAGCAGCTCCCGCGTCTTGGGGGCCCGCTACGAGCAGTACTTC
>TRBD1|NA|TRBJ1-2|13|TRBV6-4
CASSAGQVYVYTF
TGTGCCAGCAGTGCCGGACAGGTATATGTCTACACCTTC
>NA|many|TRBJ2-1|14|TRBV5-1
CASSLGDGYNEQFF
TGCGCCAGCAGCTTGGGGGACGGCTACAATGAGCAGTTCTTC
>NA|many|TRBJ2-3|14|TRBV11-2
CASSFRPDTDTQYF
TGTGCCAGCAGCTTTAGGCCCGACACAGATACGCAGTATTTT
>NA|many|TRBJ2-2|13|TRBV20-1
CSARRLESGELFF
TGCAGTGCTCGAAGACTAGAATCCGGGGAGCTGTTTTTT
>NA|medium-sized|TRBJ2-1|18|TRBV5-5
CASSWTHLGRANYNEQFF
TGTGCCAGCAGCTGGACCCATTTGGGGCGGGCCAATTACAATGAGCAGTTCTTC
>TRBD1|many|TRBJ2-7|14|TRBV7-7
CASSSGQGAYEQYF
TGTGCTAGCAGCTCGGGACAGGGAGCCTACGAGCAGTACTTC
>NA|many|TRBJ1-1|13|TRBV5-1
CASRGGGLTEAFF
TGCGCCAGCAGGGGAGGGGGTCTCACTGAAGCTTTCTTT
>TRBD1|medium-sized|TRBJ2-5|13|TRBV24-1
CATDRGPGETQYF
TGTGCCACCGACAGGGGGCCGGGAGAGACCCAGTACTTC
>NA|few|TRBJ1-5|15|TRBV6-1
CASKFGGLGNQPQHF
TGTGCCAGCAAATTTGGGGGGTTAGGCAATCAGCCCCAGCATTTT
>NA|NA|TRBJ1-1|14|TRBV6-6
CASSSTLYGTEAFF
TGTGCCAGCAGTTCAACCCTTTACGGCACTGAAGCTTTCTTT
>NA|many|TRBJ2-1|15|TRBV6-4
CASSEGSAGMNEQFF
TGTGCCAGCAGCGAGGGTAGCGCGGGAATGAATGAGCAGTTCTTC
>TRBD2|many|TRBJ2-7|15|TRBV9
CASSVVGSGRDEQYF
TGTGCCAGCAGCGTAGTTGGTAGCGGGAGGGACGAGCAGTACTTC
>NA|many|TRBJ2-3|15|TRBV6-1
CASSSPEGGADTQYF
TGTGCCAGCAGTTCTCCGGAGGGGGGCGCAGATACGCAGTATTTT
>TRBD1|many|TRBJ1-1|15|TRBV5-1
CASSARGTGGTEAFF
TGCGCCAGCAGCGCTCGGGGGACAGGGGGCACTGAAGCTTTCTTT
>TRBD2|many|TRBJ2-7|14|TRBV14
CASSQVGGSYEQYF
TGTGCCAGCAGCCAAGTGGGAGGGTCCTACGAGCAGTACTTC
>TRBD1|NA|TRBJ1-6|15|TRBV9
CASSATGTGSSPLHF
TGTGCCAGCAGCGCCACCGGGACAGGGTCCTCACCCCTCCACTTT
>NA|many|TRBJ2-3|15|TRBV19
CASRSISSETDTQYF
TGTGCCAGTCGAAGCATCTCTAGCGAGACAGATACGCAGTATTTT
>TRBD1|many|TRBJ1-2|15|TRBV7-9
CASSLGPDRGLGYTF
TGTGCCAGCAGCTTAGGACCGGACAGGGGGCTTGGCTACACCTTC
>NA|many|TRBJ2-2|13|TRBV7-9
CAGPESSRGELFF
TGTGCCGGCCCTGAATCCTCACGCGGGGAGCTGTTTTTT
>NA|medium-sized|TRBJ2-7|12|TRBV2
CASSEGGSEQYF
TGTGCCAGCAGTGAAGGAGGGAGCGAGCAGTACTTC
>NA|many|TRBJ2-5|14|TRBV10-3
CAISGAGVQETQYF
TGTGCCATCAGTGGGGCAGGCGTTCAGGAGACCCAGTACTTC
>NA|many|TRBJ2-1|13|TRBV11-2
CASTFTTYNEQFF
TGTGCCAGCACCTTCACGACTTACAATGAGCAGTTCTTC
>NA|many|TRBJ1-4|16|TRBV5-1
CASSLVNRGPNEKLFF
TGCGCCAGCAGCTTGGTTAACCGGGGACCTAATGAAAAACTGTTTTTT
>NA|many|TRBJ1-5|16|TRBV6-1
CASLGGTYSGNQPQHF
TGTGCCAGCCTCGGGGGGACCTATAGTGGCAATCAGCCCCAGCATTTT
>TRBD1|many|TRBJ1-2|14|TRBV11-2
CASTINDRVYGYTF
TGTGCCAGCACCATTAACGACAGGGTCTATGGCTACACCTTC
>NA|many|TRBJ1-1|12|TRBV20-1
CSAPRENTEAFF
TGCAGTGCCCCTCGTGAGAACACTGAAGCTTTCTTT
>NA|NA|TRBJ1-2|13|TRBV6-1
CAGRGRAIYGYTF
TGTGCCGGCCGGGGGAGGGCGATCTATGGCTACACCTTC
>TRBD1|few|TRBJ1-4|14|TRBV12-3/TRBV12-4
CASSFLGQGGKLFF
TGTGCCAGCAGTTTTCTCGGACAGGGAGGGAAACTGTTTTTT